Listed below are T cell receptor beta chains from one sample, sequenced in a study of tumor and adjacent non-tumor tissue in lung cancer. TCRdb processed the multiplex PCR reads anew with MiXCR; each CDR3 protein has one entry. The repertoire holds 90,000 to 100,000 distinct CDR3 sequences, with around three quarters as singletons. Sequenced material: distant non-tumor lung tissue. These receptors were collected from a man in his 60s with small cell lung cancer. Each CDR3 is given with its conserved first and last residue. The D gene is left open where the match is weak. Size is stated for part of the rows, as once, few or many counts, or as a class when the clone is expanded.

TRBJ2-5 - - TRBV11-1 CASSSTAEESQYF TGTGCCAGCAGCTCGACGGCAGAAGAGAGCCAGTACTTC
TRBJ2-6 once - TRBV6-1 CGSTRHGSGANVLTF TGTGGCAGCACCCGACACGGCTCTGGGGCCAACGTCCTGACTTTC
TRBJ1-5 - TRBD1 TRBV6-2/TRBV6-3 CASSLGGQNNKPQHF TGTGCCAGCAGTCTTGGGGGACAGAACAATAAGCCCCAGCATTTT
TRBJ1-2 - - TRBV29-1 CSGRPDRGYTF TGCAGTGGAAGACCGGACCGGGGCTACACCTTC
TRBJ1-1 - - TRBV11-2 CVSSLVLGSFEAVF TGTGTCAGCAGCTTAGTTCTCGGGTCCTTTGAAGCTGTCTTT
TRBJ2-2 - - TRBV4-2 CASSQDYLQNTGELFF TGTGCCAGCAGCCAAGATTATTTACAGAACACCGGGGAATTGTTTTTT
TRBJ1-5 - - TRBV4-1 CASNQVMCQPQHF TGCGCCAGCAACCAGGTGATGTGTCAGCCCCAGCATTTT
TRBJ2-1 - - TRBV6-5 CASSYGGSRSNEQFF TGTGCCAGCAGTTACGGAGGCTCACGATCGAATGAGCAGTTCTTC
TRBJ1-5 - TRBD1 TRBV12-3/TRBV12-4 CVSSLDSGTGNQPQHF TGCGTCAGCAGTTTAGACTCCGGGACAGGGAATCAGCCCCAGCATTTT
TRBJ2-7 - - TRBV11-2 CTSSPALGYEQYF TGTACCAGCAGCCCGGCACTAGGGTACGAGCAGTACTTC
TRBJ1-4 - - TRBV5-1 CANSPGVTYTNEKLFF TGCGCCAACAGCCCCGGCGTTACGTATACTAATGAAAAACTGTTTTTT
TRBJ2-7 - - TRBV13 CVSSASLGNYEQYF TGTGTCAGCAGCGCAAGCTTGGGTAACTACGAGCAGTACTTT
TRBJ1-6 - - TRBV13 CVTSQNDGSSYNSPLHF TGTGTCACCAGCCAAAACGACGGAAGCTCCTACAATTCACCCCTCCACTTT
TRBJ1-1 - - TRBV5-4 CTSSLDGVGVMNTEAFF TGTACCAGCAGCCTGGACGGGGTAGGGGTTATGAACACTGAAGCTTTCTTT
TRBJ1-1 - - TRBV12-3/TRBV12-4 CASIFGETEAFF TGTGCCAGCATTTTCGGTGAGACTGAAGCTTTCTTT
TRBJ2-1 - - TRBV12-3/TRBV12-4 CASCSTGGTYNEQFF TGTGCCAGCTGTTCTACTGGCGGGACCTACAATGAGCAGTTCTTC
TRBJ2-7 - - TRBV20-1 CSARDSSSPAGEQYF TGCAGTGCTAGAGATAGCAGCTCCCCCGCGGGCGAGCAGTACTTC
TRBJ1-2 - - TRBV20-1 CSPTDRVNYGYTF TGCAGTCCAACCGACCGGGTTAACTATGGCTACACCTTC
TRBJ2-5 - - TRBV10-3 CAISDGGAIRETQYF TGTGCCATCAGTGATGGAGGGGCCATAAGGGAGACCCAGTACTTC
TRBJ2-6 once - TRBV15 CATTQGYSGANVLTF TGTGCCACTACGCAGGGATACTCTGGGGCCAACGTCCTGACTTTC
TRBJ2-3 - - TRBV28 CANSYGARFTDTQYF TGTGCCAACAGTTATGGGGCGCGTTTTACTGATACGCAGTATTTT
TRBJ2-3 - - TRBV5-4 CTSSPGERRSTDTQYF TGTACCAGCAGCCCCGGGGAGCGACGGAGCACAGATACACAGTATTTT
TRBJ2-1 once - TRBV11-2 CVNSLEPGLVEQFF TGTGTCAACAGCTTAGAGCCAGGGTTGGTTGAGCAGTTCTTC
TRBJ2-4 - - TRBV11-1 CASSLGRTAKNIQYF TGTGCCAGTAGCTTAGGACGGACAGCCAAAAACATTCAGTACTTC
TRBJ2-5 - - TRBV29-1 CSVGPPVCVGLQETQYF TGCAGCGTTGGCCCTCCTGTCTGCGTAGGGTTACAAGAGACCCAATACTTC
TRBJ2-7 - - TRBV4-2 CASNQERTGVYERYF TGTGCCAGCAACCAAGAACGAACGGGAGTGTACGAGCGGTACTTC
TRBJ2-1 - - TRBV6-6 CASFLGNEQLF TGCGCCAGCTTCCTGGGCAATGAGCAGTTGTTC
TRBJ2-5 - TRBD1 TRBV29-1 CSVDSGQEETQYF TGCAGCGTAGACTCGGGACAGGAAGAGACCCAGTACTTC
TRBJ2-3 - - TRBV11-2 CGSSPLGTSTDTQYF TGTGGCAGCAGTCCCTTAGGGACTAGCACAGATACGCAGTATTTT
TRBJ1-2 - - TRBV4-1 CASNSPGRINYGYTF TGCGCCAGCAACTCTCCCGGACGGATAAACTATGGCTACACCTTC
TRBJ2-1 - - TRBV11-3 CASSYLGGGVSYNEQFF TGTGCCAGCAGCTATCTGGGTGGGGGAGTGTCCTACAATGAGCAGTTCTTC
TRBJ1-2 few - TRBV20-1 CSAPPAGDDYTF TGCAGTGCCCCTCCTGCGGGAGATGACTACACCTTC
TRBJ1-2 - - TRBV5-4 CASTLGGARARYTF TGTGCCAGCACCCTGGGGGGGGCGCGGGCACGCTACACCTTC
TRBJ2-5 - TRBD2 TRBV6-1 CANSSGSGGGTQYF TGTGCCAACAGTTCTGGGAGTGGCGGGGGGACCCAGTACTTC
TRBJ2-5 few - TRBV20-1 CSARKLEHETRYF TGCAGTGCTAGAAAACTAGAGCACGAGACCCGGTACTTC
TRBJ2-5 - TRBD1 TRBV7-8 CASCLTGDQETHYF TGTGCCAGCTGCCTAACAGGGGACCAAGAGACCCACTACTTC
TRBJ2-2 once - TRBV6-5 CAGSCEPRSGGEQFF TGTGCCGGCAGTTGCGAGCCCAGGTCGGGCGGGGAGCAGTTTTTT
TRBJ2-3 many - TRBV5-6 CASSFTDGRTQYF TGTGCCAGCAGCTTTACGGACGGGAGAACGCAGTATTTT
TRBJ2-1 few TRBD2 TRBV25-1 CASRVAGDWGNEQFF TGTGCCAGCAGGGTAGCGGGAGACTGGGGCAATGAGCAGTTCTTC
TRBJ2-2 once - TRBV4-2 CAISQDLRANTGALFF TGTGCCATCAGTCAAGATCTGAGAGCCAACACCGGGGCGCTGTTTTTT
TRBJ2-3 - - TRBV6-1 CASSWEMGTDTQYF TGTGCCAGCTCATGGGAGATGGGCACAGATACGCAGTATTTT
TRBJ2-7 - TRBD2 TRBV20-1 CCAGGTSGHGGSSYEQYF TGCTGTGCTGGAGGGACTAGCGGTCACGGTGGGTCATCCTACGAGCAGTACTTC
TRBJ1-3 few - TRBV7-7 CASSPTQASSGNTIYF TGTGCTAGCAGCCCCACACAGGCCTCCTCTGGAAACACCATATATTTT
TRBJ2-1 - - TRBV6-2/TRBV6-3 CTSKIAGAPMEQFF TGTACCAGCAAGATAGCTGGAGCCCCTATGGAGCAGTTCTTC
TRBJ2-2 many TRBD2 TRBV27 CASSSLADPAGELFF TGTGCCAGCAGTTCCCTAGCGGACCCAGCCGGGGAGCTGTTTTTT
TRBJ2-2 once - TRBV4-1 CARSSRGGYTGELFF TGCGCCAGGAGCAGCAGGGGGGGCTACACCGGGGAGCTGTTTTTT
TRBJ2-3 once TRBD2 TRBV10-2 CASSFTGLAGVGMQYF TGCGCCAGCAGTTTTACGGGACTAGCGGGAGTGGGTATGCAGTATTTT
TRBJ2-2 - - TRBV4-2 CASNQGLRTNIGELFF TGTGCCAGCAACCAAGGTCTGAGGACCAACATCGGGGAGCTGTTTTTT
TRBJ1-1 once TRBD1 TRBV6-6 CVTRGTENTEAFF TGTGTCACCAGGGGGACAGAGAACACTGAAGCTTTCTTT
TRBJ2-7 - - TRBV7-9 CASSLTGTSYELYF TGTGCTAGCAGCCTTACAGGGACCTCTTACGAGCTGTACTTC
TRBJ1-6 once - TRBV6-5 CASCRYWGSPLHF TGTGCCAGCTGTCGTTATTGGGGTTCACCCCTCCACTTT
TRBJ2-3 - TRBD1 TRBV12-3/TRBV12-4 CASRNRGRSTDTHYF TGTGCTAGCAGAAACAGGGGGCGCAGCACAGATACGCATTATTTT
TRBJ1-1 - - TRBV6-1 CASLRGGSEAFF TGTGCCAGTCTGAGGGGAGGCTCTGAAGCCTTCTTT
TRBJ2-2 - - TRBV4-2 CVSSQERGVAAGELFF TGTGTCAGTAGCCAGGAGAGAGGAGTCGCTGCCGGGGAGTTGTTTTTT